These T cell receptor beta chains were read from a single sample in a study of early T cells in non-severe SARS-CoV-2 infection. Each CDR3 protein gets one entry after TCRdb re-called the 5' RACE reads with MiXCR. The profile shows fewer than 55,000 distinct CDR3 sequences, about 9.3% of them singletons. Sequenced input: whole blood. The receptors here all came from an adult who was a healthcare worker with PCR-confirmed SARS-CoV-2 infection or an uninfected control (not recorded which). Each CDR3 is given with its conserved first and last residue. A D gene is named only where the DNA matches it firmly. Some rows mark clone size as missing; the rest say once, few, many or name a class of expanded clone.

v_gene	j_gene	d_gene	abundance	CDR3nt	CDR3aa
TRBV12-3/TRBV12-4	TRBJ2-7	TRBD1	many	TGTGCCAGCAGTCCCCTCCCGGGACAGGGCTCCTACGAGCAGTACTTC	CASSPLPGQGSYEQYF
TRBV9	TRBJ2-7	-	many	TGTGCCAGCGCCCGGACCGAAAGGGGGAGCGAGCAGTACTTC	CASARTERGSEQYF
TRBV6-1	TRBJ1-5	TRBD1	-	TGTGCCAGCAAGGGACAGGGGGTCAATCAGCCCCAGCATTTT	CASKGQGVNQPQHF
TRBV18	TRBJ1-1	-	many	TGTGCCAGCTCACAGGGAGAGAGTGAAGCTTTCTTT	CASSQGESEAFF
TRBV3-1	TRBJ2-7	-	many	TGTGCCAGCAGCCAGGCGGTAGCTAACGAGCAGTACTTC	CASSQAVANEQYF
TRBV7-9	TRBJ2-7	TRBD1	many	TGTGCCAGCAGCCGATTCGAAGGGGGCCGACTGTACTTC	CASSRFEGGRLYF
TRBV14	TRBJ2-2	-	-	TGTGCCAGCAGCCAATTGTACACCGGGGAGCTGTTTTTT	CASSQLYTGELFF
TRBV27	TRBJ1-3	TRBD1	-	TGTGCCAGCAGTCCACAATCCCCTGGGACAGGGTTAAGAAACACCATATATTTT	CASSPQSPGTGLRNTIYF
TRBV20-1	TRBJ1-2	-	few	TGCAGTGCTAGAGGAGGGGCGGGCAGCAAGGGAGGCGGCTACACCTTC	CSARGGAGSKGGGYTF
TRBV11-2	TRBJ2-7	-	few	TGTGCCAGCAGCCCAGCCACCGAGCAGTACTTC	CASSPATEQYF
TRBV2	TRBJ2-7	TRBD1	many	TGTGCCAGCGAAGGGGGCCGAGGGGCCTACGAGCAGTACTTC	CASEGGRGAYEQYF
TRBV18	TRBJ2-3	-	few	TGTGCCAGCTGTATAACAGGGCATAGAGATACGCAGTATTTT	CASCITGHRDTQYF
TRBV7-8	TRBJ2-2	-	many	TGTGCCACTATAGAACAGGGTGACACCGGGGAGCTGTTTTTT	CATIEQGDTGELFF
TRBV7-9	TRBJ1-1	-	-	TGTGCCAGCAGCTTTGCCACTGAAGCTTTCTTT	CASSFATEAFF
TRBV12-3/TRBV12-4	TRBJ2-1	-	many	TGTGCCAGCAGCCGCGGGACGGTTAACAATGAGCAGTTCTTC	CASSRGTVNNEQFF
TRBV7-9	TRBJ2-7	TRBD2	many	TGTGCCAGCAGCCCGGCGGGCCTAGCGGGAGGCTACGAGCAGTACTTC	CASSPAGLAGGYEQYF
TRBV5-6	TRBJ2-2	-	many	TGTGCCAGCAGCCACCCAGCGGTAACCGGGGAGCTGTTTTTT	CASSHPAVTGELFF
TRBV7-8	TRBJ2-1	TRBD2	few	TGTGCCAGCTCTCTCGCCCCGGGACTAGCGGACTACAATGAGCAGTTCTTC	CASSLAPGLADYNEQFF
TRBV5-1	TRBJ2-3	-	many	TGCGCCAGCAGCTTGGGAGACAGCACAGATACGCAGTATTTT	CASSLGDSTDTQYF
TRBV12-3/TRBV12-4	TRBJ1-5	-	many	TGTGCCAGCAGTTCTGGGGGGCCTGGGGATCAGCCCCAGCATTTT	CASSSGGPGDQPQHF
TRBV6-2/TRBV6-3	TRBJ2-1	TRBD2	many	TGTGCCATCAATAGCGGGAGAGGATACAATGAGCAGTTCTTC	CAINSGRGYNEQFF
TRBV27	TRBJ2-7	-	-	TGTGCCAGCAGTTTACAGGGTATCCACGAGCAGTACTTC	CASSLQGIHEQYF
TRBV5-1	TRBJ1-6	-	many	TGCGCCAGCACCACAGGGTTCGGGAATTCACCCCTCCACTTT	CASTTGFGNSPLHF
TRBV11-2	TRBJ2-1	TRBD2	many	TGTGCCAGCAGCTTTAGCGGGGTCGGCAATGAGCAGTTCTTC	CASSFSGVGNEQFF
TRBV6-1	TRBJ1-6	-	-	TGTGCCAGCAGTGAATCAGCGAGCTCCTATAATTCACCCCTCCACTTT	CASSESASSYNSPLHF
TRBV5-1	TRBJ2-7	TRBD1	many	TGCGCCAGCAGCCAAACCGGGACAGGGGGCTACGAGCAGTACTTC	CASSQTGTGGYEQYF
TRBV20-1	TRBJ2-4	-	many	TGCAGTGCTAGGGACGGGAACTCGAACATTCAGTACTTC	CSARDGNSNIQYF
TRBV6-5	TRBJ1-1	-	-	TGTGCCAGCAGGAAGACAGGATTCACTGAAGCTTTCTTT	CASRKTGFTEAFF
TRBV6-1	TRBJ2-1	TRBD1	many	TGTGCCAGCAGATCAAAACCGGACAGGGTCTATGAGCAGTTCTTC	CASRSKPDRVYEQFF
TRBV7-9	TRBJ1-1	-	many	TGTGCCAGCAGCCCGCGTTCCGGCCTTGAAGCTTTCTTT	CASSPRSGLEAFF
TRBV19	TRBJ2-3	-	many	TGTGCCAGTAGTATAGATCTGGGAGGAGATACGCAGTATTTT	CASSIDLGGDTQYF
TRBV6-2/TRBV6-3	TRBJ2-1	-	many	TGTGCCAGCAGTTACGAGGAGGGATTAACATCCTACAATGAGCAGTTCTTC	CASSYEEGLTSYNEQFF
TRBV5-4	TRBJ2-3	-	few	TGTGCCAGCAGCCGGGACTTTGGAACAGATACGCAGTATTTT	CASSRDFGTDTQYF
TRBV7-9	TRBJ1-2	-	many	TGTGCCAGCAGCCTAGTGGCAGGGGACTATGGCTACACCTTC	CASSLVAGDYGYTF
TRBV20-1	TRBJ2-1	TRBD2	few	TGCAGTGCTAGAACAGCGGGAGAGGACAATGAGCAGTTCTTC	CSARTAGEDNEQFF
TRBV5-8	TRBJ2-1	TRBD1	many	TGTGCCAGCAGCCCAATGACAGGGTCGGGATCACTCCACAATGAGCAGTTCTTC	CASSPMTGSGSLHNEQFF
TRBV29-1	TRBJ2-3	-	few	TGCAGCGTTGTCCATCTAGGGGCAGATACGCAGTATTTT	CSVVHLGADTQYF
TRBV5-1	TRBJ1-1	TRBD1	few	TGCGCCAGCAGGAAGACAGGGTTGAACACTGAAGCTTTCTTT	CASRKTGLNTEAFF
TRBV7-2	TRBJ1-6	-	-	TGTGCCAGCAGCCCGGACATGAACCCCCTCCACTTT	CASSPDMNPLHF
TRBV6-6	TRBJ2-7	-	few	TGTGCCAGCAGTTACCAGGGGTACGACGAGCAGTACTTC	CASSYQGYDEQYF
TRBV7-2	TRBJ1-5	-	many	TGTGCCAGCAGCTTAGCGTCCTCCCGAGATCAGCCCCAGCATTTT	CASSLASSRDQPQHF